This record covers a single T cell receptor (beta chain). The target antigen is unknown. The data originate from a study of Ad26.COV2.S vaccination and SARS-CoV-2 variants. Study in general: The donor belonged to the COV1001 Ad26.COV2.S trial arm.

The CDR3 is made up of 15 amino acids. V dropped 5 bases and J dropped 0; count of bases not matched to a gene: 3. Germline assignment: CDR1 MNHEY and CDR2 SVGAGI. Data came from immunoSEQ multiplex PCR; TCRdb stores just in-frame clones and leaves some out. Of under 600,000 clones in the sample, about nine tenths were seen once. Treatment given: 15 to 20 received Ad26.COV2.S at low or high dose, single or two shots; about 5 received placebo; per-sample allocation not given. Sampling took place 63 days after the first vaccine or placebo injection. Based in Boston, the donor was an adult of 18-55 years. Study-wide findings and caveats: Substantial breadth in spike-specific CD8+ and CD4+ T cell responses was reportedly seen after vaccination. The TCR breadth and depth analyses may have understated or missed part of the total T cell responses.

The TCR originated in a person between 18 and 60 years old who received the Ad26.COV2.S COVID-19 vaccine or a placebo. This rearrangement joins TRBV6-5 to TRBJ1-3; 8 bases fit TRBD1. The source material was peripheral blood, sampled in a trial of Ad26.COV2.S vaccine versus placebo. The CDR3: CASSPTGASGNTIYF. The CDR3 DNA is TGTGCCAGCAGTCCGACAGGGGCCTCTGGAAACACCATATATTTT.